The clone carrying this TCR beta chain has just a few counts. The antigen is not known. Unique molecular identifiers featured in how the TCRbeta library was prepared. Each CDR3 protein gets one entry after TCRdb re-called the PCR reads with MiXCR. The sample comprises 200,000 or so distinct CDR3 sequences, approximately 8.4% of which are singletons, and roughly 35% rests with the top ten. This sample was taken from a study of T-cell reconstitution after alpha-beta-depleted transplantation in children. This CDR3 contains 13 residues. Germline CDR1 SEHNR, CDR2 FQNEAQ (reference sequence). The V gene end was trimmed by 10 bases and the J gene end by 6 bases; junction bases not matched to a gene: 6. Regarding the study as a whole: T-cell numbers and diversity, one year after transplant, stemmed largely from T cells that were newly produced. It was reported that alpha-beta T cells came from several hundred expanded graft clones (about two months after transplant).

The J gene is TRBJ2-7, the V gene TRBV7-9, with 13 bases lining up with TRBD2. The TCR was taken from a male patient under 10 years old who had a stem cell transplant for acute myeloid leukemia, so the T cells may come from the graft donor. The material was PBMCs, mostly from graft donor cells, obtained 360 days after TCRalphabeta/CD19-depleted stem cell transplant. The CDR3 loop reads CATAGLAGSEQYF. The CDR3 coding sequence is TGTGCCACTGCGGGACTAGCGGGAAGCGAGCAGTACTTC.